This T cell receptor (beta chain) is from a study of blood T cell repertoires in COVID-19. Study-level information: In each case, the material was cDNA or gDNA derived from T cells, B-cell-depleted T cells, or PBMCs.

Measured with immunoSEQ multiplex PCR; TCRdb has only the in-frame clones, and not every one. The sample shows approximately 250,000 clones, 75% to 85% of them seen only once. V was pared by 0 bases and J by 1 base, with 11 bases between. The CDR3 totals 16 residues. CDR1 and CDR2 (germline): SGDLS, YYNGEE. The chain links TRBV9 to TRBJ2-1; weak D call: TRBD1 (6 bases). The TCR comes from a human donor in a cohort sampled during active COVID-19. The sequencing input was peripheral blood. The CDR3 DNA is TGTGCCAGCAGCGTAGATACCCAGGGGTCCTACAATGAGCAGTTCTTC. Amino acid sequence: CASSVDTQGSYNEQFF.